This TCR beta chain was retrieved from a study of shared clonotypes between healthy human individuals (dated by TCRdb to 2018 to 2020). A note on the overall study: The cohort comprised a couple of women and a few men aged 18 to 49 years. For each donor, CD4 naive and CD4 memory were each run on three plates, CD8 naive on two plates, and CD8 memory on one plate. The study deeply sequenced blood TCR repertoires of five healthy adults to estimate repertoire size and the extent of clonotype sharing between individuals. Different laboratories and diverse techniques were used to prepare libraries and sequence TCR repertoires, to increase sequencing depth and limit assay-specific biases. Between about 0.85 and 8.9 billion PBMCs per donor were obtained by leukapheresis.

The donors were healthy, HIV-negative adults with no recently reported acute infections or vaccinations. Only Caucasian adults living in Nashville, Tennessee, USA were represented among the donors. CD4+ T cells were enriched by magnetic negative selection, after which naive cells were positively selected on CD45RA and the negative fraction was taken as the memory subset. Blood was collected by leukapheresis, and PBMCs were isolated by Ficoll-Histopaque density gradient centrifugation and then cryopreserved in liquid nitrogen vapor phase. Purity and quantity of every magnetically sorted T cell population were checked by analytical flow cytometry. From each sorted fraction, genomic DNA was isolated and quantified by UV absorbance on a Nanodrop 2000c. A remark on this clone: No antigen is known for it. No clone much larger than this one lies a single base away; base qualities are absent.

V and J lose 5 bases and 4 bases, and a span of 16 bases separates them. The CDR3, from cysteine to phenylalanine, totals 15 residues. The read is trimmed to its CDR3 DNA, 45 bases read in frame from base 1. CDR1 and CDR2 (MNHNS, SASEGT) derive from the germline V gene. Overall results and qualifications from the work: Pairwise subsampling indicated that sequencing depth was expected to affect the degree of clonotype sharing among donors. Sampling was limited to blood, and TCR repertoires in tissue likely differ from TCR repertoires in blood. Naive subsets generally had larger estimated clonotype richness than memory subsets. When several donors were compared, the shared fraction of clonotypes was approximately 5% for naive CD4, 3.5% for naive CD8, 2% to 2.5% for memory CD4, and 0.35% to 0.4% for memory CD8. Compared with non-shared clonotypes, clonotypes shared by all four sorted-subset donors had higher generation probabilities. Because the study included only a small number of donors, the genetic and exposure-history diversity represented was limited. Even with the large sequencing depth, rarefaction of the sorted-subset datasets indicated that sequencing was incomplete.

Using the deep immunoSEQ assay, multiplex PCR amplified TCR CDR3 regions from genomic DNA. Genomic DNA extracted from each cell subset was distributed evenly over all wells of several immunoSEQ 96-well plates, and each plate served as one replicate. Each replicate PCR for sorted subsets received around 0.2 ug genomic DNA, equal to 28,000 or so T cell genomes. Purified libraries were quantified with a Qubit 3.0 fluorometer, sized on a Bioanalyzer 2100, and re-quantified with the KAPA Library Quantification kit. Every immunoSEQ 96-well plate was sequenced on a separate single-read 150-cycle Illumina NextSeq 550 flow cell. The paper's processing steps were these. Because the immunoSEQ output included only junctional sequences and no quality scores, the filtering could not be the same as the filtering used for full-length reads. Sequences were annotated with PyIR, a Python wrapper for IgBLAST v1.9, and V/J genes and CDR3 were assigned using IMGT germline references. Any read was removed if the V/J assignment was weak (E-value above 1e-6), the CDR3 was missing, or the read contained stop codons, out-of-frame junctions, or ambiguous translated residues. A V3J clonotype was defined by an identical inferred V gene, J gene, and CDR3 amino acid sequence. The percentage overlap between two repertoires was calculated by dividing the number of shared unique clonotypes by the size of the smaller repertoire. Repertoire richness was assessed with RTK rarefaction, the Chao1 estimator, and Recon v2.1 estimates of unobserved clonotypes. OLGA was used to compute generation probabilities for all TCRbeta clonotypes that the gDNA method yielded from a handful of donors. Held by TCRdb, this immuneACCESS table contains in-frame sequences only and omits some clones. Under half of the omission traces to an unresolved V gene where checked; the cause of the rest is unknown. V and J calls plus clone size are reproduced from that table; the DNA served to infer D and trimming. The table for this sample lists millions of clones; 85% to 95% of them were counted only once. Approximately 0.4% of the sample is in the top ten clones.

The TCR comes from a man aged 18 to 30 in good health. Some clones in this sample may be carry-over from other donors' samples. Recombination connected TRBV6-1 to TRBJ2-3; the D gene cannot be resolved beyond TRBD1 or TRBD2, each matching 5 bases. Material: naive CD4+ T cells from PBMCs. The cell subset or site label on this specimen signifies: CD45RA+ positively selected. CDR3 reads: CASSRKGAGPDTQYF. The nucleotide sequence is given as TGTGCCAGCAGTCGGAAGGGAGCAGGGCCAGATACGCAGTATTTT.